The sequence of this T cell receptor beta chain was determined in a study of neoadjuvant anti-PD-1 for oral cavity cancer. Overall study: Non-progressing patients received a fourth nivolumab dose near day 43, then surgery on days 50-56.

V was clipped by 6 bases and J by 8 bases; unmatched bases: 6. The germline V gene encodes CDR1 DFQATT and CDR2 SNEGSKA (reference sequence). This CDR3 comprises 11 residues. The protocol was immunoSEQ multiplex PCR, while the TCRdb copy is restricted to in-frame clones and leaves out a portion. The top ten clones hold roughly 2.8% of a sample with 15,000 to 20,000 clones, about two thirds of them seen once. Points on this clone: The antigen remains unidentified.

Points from the study as a whole: Post-nivolumab, blood T cell clonality was significantly elevated in non-responders. With a few patients per group, TCR findings need larger cohorts.

This chain uses TRBV20-1 with TRBJ1-2; 7 bases map to TRBD1. This sample comprised PBMCs, obtained before nivolumab (anti-PD-1) treatment. The clonotype was recovered from a person aged 40 to 85 with oral cavity squamous cell carcinoma. The CDR3 reads CSAEGARGYTF. In DNA form, the CDR3 reads TGCAGTGCCGAGGGGGCGCGGGGCTACACCTTC.